A single sample gave rise to the 20 T cell receptor beta chains below, sequenced in a study of shared clonotypes between healthy human individuals. Profiling relied on immunoSEQ multiplex PCR, and the TCRdb table lists in-frame clones only, not all of them. Here the sample spans some 1.1 million clones, about 72% being singletons. Material: memory CD4+ T cells from PBMCs. Subset given: CD45RA-negative fraction. The receptors derive from a man between 18 and 29 years old in good health. Some clones in this sample may be carry-over from other donors' samples.

The CDR3 nucleotides read TGTGCCAGCAGTCCTTCGGGTTTGGGGATGGACTATGGCTACACCTTC. Amino acid sequence: CASSPSGLGMDYGYTF. The chain couples TRBV28 to TRBJ1-2; D gene uncertain. CDR1 MDHEN and CDR2 SYDVKM come from the germline V gene. This CDR3 has 16 amino acids. V was clipped by 5 bases and J by 3 bases, with 19 bases between them.

This clone was recorded many times. Distinct nucleotide sequences in the sample also encode this CDR3. This rearrangement joins TRBV5-6 to TRBJ2-5; D call uncertain. CDR3 size: 13 residues. CDR1 is SGHDT, CDR2 YYEEEE, per germline. Trimming left V 4 bases short and J 4 bases short, with 11 bases between. CDR3: CASSQPSLETQYF. CDR3 sequence (DNA): TGTGCCAGCAGCCAGCCTAGTCTAGAGACCCAGTACTTC.

This clone was found a few times. The V call is TRBV5-1, the J call TRBJ2-1; 7 nucleotides agree with TRBD2. The CDR3 extends over 16 amino acids. Germline CDR1 is SGHRS and CDR2 is YFSETQ. The trim removed 4 bases at V and 6 bases at J, leaving 13 bases unmatched. CDR3: CASSVYSGGTTNEQFF. The CDR3 DNA reads as TGCGCCAGCAGCGTGTATTCGGGAGGAACTACCAATGAGCAGTTCTTC.

This clone was found a few times. The genes are TRBV2 and TRBJ1-5; D perhaps matches TRBD1 (6 bases). The CDR3 loop spans 14 amino acids. Germline CDR1 and CDR2: SNHLY and FYNNEI. The germline V and J ends were trimmed by 4 bases and 5 bases, with 12 bases remaining between them. The CDR3 region has the DNA TGTGCCAGCAGTGTAGAGTCAGGGGATCAGCCCCAGCATTTT. It translates to CASSVESGDQPQHF. The full variable domain, with the rest looked up from reference TRBV2 and TRBJ1-5, is EPEVTQTPSHQVTQMGQEVILRCVPISNHLYFYWYRQILGQKVEFLVSFYNNEISEKSEIFDDQFSVERPDGSNFTLKIRSTKLEDSAMYFCASSVESGDQPQHFGDGTRLSIL.

The chain has TRBV18 and TRBJ1-2; tentative D call: TRBD1 (5 bases). This CDR3 comprises 14 residues. The germline gives CDR1 KGHSH, CDR2 LQKENI. The V end lost 2 bases, the J end lost 5 bases, and 12 bases lay between the germline ends. The CDR3: CASSPGWGSYGYTF. As DNA, the CDR3 is TGTGCCAGCTCACCAGGCTGGGGGAGTTATGGCTACACCTTC.

This rearrangement joins TRBV6-6 to TRBJ1-1, with D maybe TRBD1 (5 bases). V lost 2 bases, J lost 7 bases, and 14 bases lay in between. This CDR3 region has 14 residues. Germline lookup yields CDR1 MNHNY and CDR2 SVGAGI (reference sequence). The CDR3 bases are TGTGCCAGCAGTTACGCGGGGGACCGGGTTGAAGCTTTCTTT. It encodes CASSYAGDRVEAFF.

The J gene is TRBJ2-5, the V gene TRBV30; D unclear. The germline V gene encodes CDR1 GTSNPN and CDR2 SVGIG (reference sequence). The CDR3 is made up of 12 amino acids. The ends were cut back, 4 bases at V and 1 base at J, with 7 bases in the middle. CDR3 bases: TGTGCCTGGAAGACTTTCCAAGAGACCCAGTACTTC. Protein: CAWKTFQETQYF.

The chain uses TRBV5-1 and TRBJ1-3; weak D call: TRBD1 (6 bases). Germline-derived CDR1 and CDR2 are SGHRS and YFSETQ. This CDR3 comprises 14 residues. Trimming shortened V by 5 bases and J by 2 bases, and 11 bases separated the two germline ends. CDR3 amino acids: CASSPGATGNTIYF. Written as DNA, the CDR3 is TGCGCCAGCAGTCCGGGGGCTACTGGAAACACCATATATTTT.

The chain has TRBV7-9 and TRBJ2-7, with D maybe TRBD2 (6 bases). Trimming left V 1 base short and J 5 bases short, with 9 bases between. Germline V gene lookup returns CDR1 SEHNR and CDR2 FQNEAQ (reference sequence). The CDR3 totals 13 residues. CDR3 residues: CASSLGGGDEQYF. The CDR3 DNA reads TGTGCCAGCAGCTTAGGGGGCGGGGACGAGCAGTACTTC. Supplemented by reference TRBV7-9 and TRBJ2-7, the full variable domain reads DTGVSQNPRHKITKRGQNVTFRCDPISEHNRLYWYRQTLGQGPEFLTYFQNEAQLEKSRLLSDRFSAERPKGSFSTLEIQRTEQGDSAMYLCASSLGGGDEQYFGPGTRLTVT.

The V and J genes are TRBV19 and TRBJ2-6; 7 bases agree with TRBD1. Germline V gene lookup returns CDR1 LNHDA and CDR2 SQIVND (reference sequence). V lost 5 bases to trimming and J lost 2 bases; unmatched junction nucleotides: 9. The length of the CDR3 is 17 residues. CDR3 in amino acids: CASSARQGNAGANVLTF. In DNA form, the CDR3 reads TGTGCCAGTAGTGCGCGACAGGGTAACGCTGGGGCCAACGTCCTGACTTTC.

The chain combines TRBV9 with TRBJ2-5, with TRBD2 matching 11 bases. CDR1 is SGDLS, CDR2 YYNGEE, per germline. The CDR3 extends over 15 amino acids. J gave up 5 bases and V 3 bases, and 6 bases lay outside the gene matches. CDR3 DNA sequence: TGTGCCAGCAGCGAGGGGACTAGCGGAGGGGAGACCCAGTACTTC. Amino acids: CASSEGTSGGETQYF.

V is TRBV28 and J is TRBJ2-5; weak D call: TRBD2 (5 bases). Germline-derived CDR1 and CDR2 are MDHEN and SYDVKM. V lost 4 bases, J lost 0 bases, and 6 bases lay in between. The length of the CDR3 is 13 residues. The chain's CDR3 is CASSSGDQETQYF. The CDR3 nucleotides read TGTGCCAGCAGTTCCGGGGACCAAGAGACCCAGTACTTC.

With respect to this clone: In the same sample, other DNA sequences code for this CDR3. The V call is TRBV28, the J call TRBJ1-3; no definite D call. This CDR3 is built from 12 residues. V was cut by 7 bases and J by 0 bases, with 4 bases left in between. Germline-derived CDR1 and CDR2 are MDHEN and SYDVKM. The CDR3, as DNA: TGTGCCAGCAAAAGCTCTGGAAACACCATATATTTT. Protein: CASKSSGNTIYF.

The chain links TRBV7-2 to TRBJ1-1; D not certain. The CDR3 consists of 14 residues. Germline-derived CDR1 and CDR2 are SGHTA and FQGNSA. V lost 11 bases and J lost 1, with 17 bases in between. This CDR3 is CAQGRGVANTEAFF. Written as DNA, the CDR3 is TGTGCCCAAGGGCGCGGGGTGGCGAACACTGAAGCTTTCTTT.

CDR3 DNA: TGTGCCAGCAGTTTTAAAGGCGGAACTAACTATGGCTACACCTTC. Protein product: CASSFKGGTNYGYTF. J is TRBJ1-2 and V is TRBV28; the D is unclear. The CDR3 extends over 15 amino acids. The V and J ends lost 3 bases and 0 bases respectively, with 11 bases between them. In germline, CDR1 is MDHEN, CDR2 SYDVKM.

This clone occurred a few times. V is TRBV19 and J is TRBJ2-2; tentatively, D is TRBD1 or TRBD2 (5 bases each). Per the germline V gene, CDR1 is LNHDA and CDR2 is SQIVND (reference sequence). This CDR3 spans 14 amino acids. The ends were cut back, 9 bases at V and 2 bases at J, with 13 bases in the middle. DNA of the CDR3: TGTGCCAGCCTGAGGGGAATCAACACCGGGGAGCTGTTTTTT. Translation: CASLRGINTGELFF. Combining the CDR3 with reference TRBV19 and TRBJ2-2 gives the whole variable domain DGGITQSPKYLFRKEGQNVTLSCEQNLNHDAMYWYRQDPGQGLRLIYYSQIVNDFQKGDIAEGYSVSREKKESFPLTVTSAQKNPTAFYLCASLRGINTGELFFGEGSRLTVL.

The CDR3 protein is CASSQGVLASGTYEQYF. The CDR3 DNA sequence: TGCGCCAGCAGCCAAGGGGTATTGGCTAGCGGGACCTACGAGCAGTACTTC. The V call is TRBV4-3, the J call TRBJ2-7; 9 positions agree with TRBD2. The CDR3 runs to 17 residues. CDR1 and CDR2 (germline): LGHNA, YSLEER. Trimming took 1 base from V and 2 from J; bases not matched to a gene: 9.

This clone was recorded only once. The chain uses TRBV4-1 and TRBJ2-1, with D perhaps being TRBD1 or TRBD2 (5 bases each). Looked up from germline, CDR1 is MGHRA and CDR2 is YSYEKL. CDR3 length equals 17 residues. The germline V and J ends were trimmed by 1 base and 3 bases, with 16 bases remaining between them. The CDR3 bases are TGCGCCAGCAGCCAAGGAATGGCGAGGGACCTCTACAATGAGCAGTTCTTC. This codes for CASSQGMARDLYNEQFF.

In regard to this clone: A read error may explain this, as a much larger clone is one base away. The chain links TRBV4-3 to TRBJ1-1, with 7 bases lining up with TRBD1. There are 13 residues in the CDR3. Germline loops: CDR1 LGHNA, CDR2 YSLEER. J was trimmed by 3 bases and V by 2 bases; bases with no gene match: 0. The CDR3 is CASSQTGDTEAFF. CDR3 in DNA: TGCGCCAGCAGCCAAACAGGGGACACTGAAGCTTTCTTT.

Concerning this clone itself: Given a far larger clone just one base away, this is likely a sequencing read error. The gene calls are TRBV30 and TRBJ1-4; 9 bases agree with TRBD1. Per germline, CDR1 GTSNPN and CDR2 SVGIG (reference sequence). J was trimmed by 6 bases and V by 8 bases; bases with no gene match: 10. This CDR3 contains 14 residues. The CDR3 DNA reads TGTGCCCGGGAGGACTGGACAGGGGATGAAAAACTGTTTTTT. It yields the protein CAREDWTGDEKLFF.